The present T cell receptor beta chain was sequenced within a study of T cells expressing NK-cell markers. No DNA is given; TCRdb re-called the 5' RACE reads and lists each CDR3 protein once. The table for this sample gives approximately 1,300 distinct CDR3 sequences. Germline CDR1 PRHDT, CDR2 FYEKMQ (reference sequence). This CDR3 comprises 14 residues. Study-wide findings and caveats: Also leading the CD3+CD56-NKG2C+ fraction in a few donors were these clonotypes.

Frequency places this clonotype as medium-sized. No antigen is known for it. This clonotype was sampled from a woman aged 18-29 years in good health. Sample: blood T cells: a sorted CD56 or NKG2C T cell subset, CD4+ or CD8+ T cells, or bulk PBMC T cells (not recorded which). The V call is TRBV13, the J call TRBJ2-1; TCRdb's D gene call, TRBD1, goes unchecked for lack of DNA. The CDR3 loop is CASSDRATYNEQFF.